This entry is about one T cell receptor (beta chain). Its cognate antigen has yet to be identified. The input lacks base qualities; no much larger clone sits a single base away. The data derive from a study of cytomegalovirus exposure and HLA in healthy donors listed by TCRdb under 2017. About the study as a whole: According to a later analysis, the 120 or so validation repertoires were produced on the same platform as the 700 or so repertoires of the first cohort. The study combined high-throughput TCR immunosequencing, statistical association of individual TCRs with disease status, and machine learning to predict cytomegalovirus infection status. The aim of the study was to test whether cataloging public T cell receptors could identify signatures of past pathogen exposure. In addition to the first cohort of hundreds of subjects, a separate validation cohort of 120 different subjects was used.

Library preparation was by the immunoSEQ multiplex PCR assay. The original pipeline was this. A statistical classification framework was built for diagnosing cytomegalovirus status from the catalog of TCR beta chain sequences. This is the immuneACCESS table as TCRdb keeps it, with only in-frame sequences that have V and J called. A part of the clones is gone; compared with another copy, unresolved V genes explain less than half, and the rest is unexplained. The D gene and trimming were derived from the DNA, and the V and J assignments and clone size from that table. The sample contains some 65,000 clones, roughly 95% of them found a single time. The top ten hold roughly 2.3% of the sample. The full study reports these points: In a later analysis, TCRs clustered in the first cohort were found to also tend to co-occur in the 130 or so validation repertoires, with approximately 93% of cluster scores above 0. In vitro tests confirmed that a few of the cytomegalovirus-associated TCR beta chains recognize cytomegalovirus antigens. Most TCR sequences were observed very rarely across donors, whereas some public TCRs were present in many individuals. A later analysis had no HLA typing for the validation cohort, so co-occurrence there was scored across all 130 or so repertoires. It was suggested by the authors that the approach could potentially be generalized to other disease states and immunological phenotypes. In the study, approximately 160 TCR beta chains were listed as associated with cytomegalovirus. In both the original and validation cohorts, the classifier was reported to diagnose cytomegalovirus status with high specificity and sensitivity.

V is clipped by 5 bases and J by 6 bases, and the sequence between their germline boundaries is 4 bases long. The CDR3 holds 11 amino acids from the cysteine to the phenylalanine. Of all the DNA, just the CDR3 is kept, 33 bases in frame from base 1. CDR1 and CDR2 were assigned from the germline V gene (reference sequence) as SEHNR and FQNEAQ. The donors belonged to the validation cohort of over a hundred subjects, which was separate from the roughly 670-subject first cohort. This receptor chain uses TRBV7-9 and TRBJ2-2; the D gene is not confidently resolved. Sequences were obtained from PBMCs. This clonotype was obtained from a man aged 18 to 29 in good health and CMV-seronegative. For the CDR3, the sequence is CASSPSGELFF. The nucleotide sequence reads as follows: TGTGCCAGCAGCCCCTCCGGGGAGCTGTTTTTT.